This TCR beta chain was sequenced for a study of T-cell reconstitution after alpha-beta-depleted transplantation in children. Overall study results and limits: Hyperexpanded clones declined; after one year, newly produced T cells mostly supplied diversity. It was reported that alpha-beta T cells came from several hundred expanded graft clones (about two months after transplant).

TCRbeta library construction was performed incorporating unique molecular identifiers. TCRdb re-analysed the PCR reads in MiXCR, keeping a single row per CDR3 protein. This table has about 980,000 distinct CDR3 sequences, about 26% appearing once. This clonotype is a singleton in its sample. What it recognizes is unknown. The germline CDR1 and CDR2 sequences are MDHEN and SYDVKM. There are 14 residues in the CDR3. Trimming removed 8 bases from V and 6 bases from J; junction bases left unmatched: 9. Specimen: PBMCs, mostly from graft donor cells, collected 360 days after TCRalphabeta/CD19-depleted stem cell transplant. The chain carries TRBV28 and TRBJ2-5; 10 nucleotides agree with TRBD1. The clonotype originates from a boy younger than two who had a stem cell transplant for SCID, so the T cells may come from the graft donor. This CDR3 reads CASRLGQGGKTQYF. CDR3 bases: TGTGCCAGCCGATTAGGACAGGGGGGAAAGACCCAGTACTTC.